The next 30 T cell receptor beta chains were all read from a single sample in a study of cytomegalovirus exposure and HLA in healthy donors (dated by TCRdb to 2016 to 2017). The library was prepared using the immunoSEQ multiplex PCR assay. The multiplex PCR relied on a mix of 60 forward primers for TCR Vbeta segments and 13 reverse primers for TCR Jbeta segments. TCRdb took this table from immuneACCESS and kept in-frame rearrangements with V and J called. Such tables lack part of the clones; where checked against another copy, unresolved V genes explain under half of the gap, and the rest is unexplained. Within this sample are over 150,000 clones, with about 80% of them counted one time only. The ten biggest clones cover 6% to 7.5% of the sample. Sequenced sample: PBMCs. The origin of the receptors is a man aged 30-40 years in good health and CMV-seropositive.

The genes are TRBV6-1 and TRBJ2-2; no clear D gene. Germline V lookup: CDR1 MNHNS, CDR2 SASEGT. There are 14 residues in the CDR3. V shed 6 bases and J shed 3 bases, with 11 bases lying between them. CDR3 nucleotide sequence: TGTGCCAGCAGAGAGCCTGATGACACCGGGGAGCTGTTTTTT. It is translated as CASREPDDTGELFF.

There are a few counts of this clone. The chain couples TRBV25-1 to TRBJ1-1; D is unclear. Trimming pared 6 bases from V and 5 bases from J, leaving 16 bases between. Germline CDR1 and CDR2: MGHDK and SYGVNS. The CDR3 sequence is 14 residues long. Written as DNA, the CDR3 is TGTGCCAGCAGGTACAGCGGCGGTAGGACTGAAGCTTTCTTT. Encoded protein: CASRYSGGRTEAFF.

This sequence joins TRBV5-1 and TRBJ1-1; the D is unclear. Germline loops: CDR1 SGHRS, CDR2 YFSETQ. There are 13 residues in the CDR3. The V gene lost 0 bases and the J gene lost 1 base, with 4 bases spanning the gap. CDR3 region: CASSLDQNTEAFF. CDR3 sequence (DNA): TGCGCCAGCAGCTTGGATCAGAACACTGAAGCTTTCTTT.

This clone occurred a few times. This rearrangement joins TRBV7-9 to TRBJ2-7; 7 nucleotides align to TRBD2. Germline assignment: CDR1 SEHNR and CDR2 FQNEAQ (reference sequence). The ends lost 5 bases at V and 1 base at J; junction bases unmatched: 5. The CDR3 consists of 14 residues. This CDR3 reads CASSTSVLSYEQYF. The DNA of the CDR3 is TGTGCCAGCAGCACTAGCGTCCTTTCCTACGAGCAGTACTTC. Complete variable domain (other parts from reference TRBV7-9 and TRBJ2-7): DTGVSQNPRHKITKRGQNVTFRCDPISEHNRLYWYRQTLGQGPEFLTYFQNEAQLEKSRLLSDRFSAERPKGSFSTLEIQRTEQGDSAMYLCASSTSVLSYEQYFGPGTRLTVT.

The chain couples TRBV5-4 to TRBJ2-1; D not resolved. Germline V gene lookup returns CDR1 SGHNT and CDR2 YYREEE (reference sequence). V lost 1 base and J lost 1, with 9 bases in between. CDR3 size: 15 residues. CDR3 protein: CASSLRLLSYNEQFF. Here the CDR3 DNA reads TGTGCCAGCAGCTTGCGACTCTTGTCCTACAATGAGCAGTTCTTC.

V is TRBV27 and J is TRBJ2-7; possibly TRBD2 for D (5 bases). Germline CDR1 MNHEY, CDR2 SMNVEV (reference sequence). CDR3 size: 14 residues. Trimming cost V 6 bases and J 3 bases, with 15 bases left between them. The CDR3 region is CASSVGLPNYEQYF. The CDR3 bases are TGTGCCAGCAGCGTTGGACTCCCAAACTACGAGCAGTACTTC.

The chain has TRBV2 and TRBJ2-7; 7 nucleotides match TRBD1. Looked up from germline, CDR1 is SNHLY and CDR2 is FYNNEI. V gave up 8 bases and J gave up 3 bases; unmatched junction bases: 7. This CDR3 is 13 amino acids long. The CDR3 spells CASLDGTDYEQYF. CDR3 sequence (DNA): TGTGCCAGCCTAGATGGGACAGACTACGAGCAGTACTTC.

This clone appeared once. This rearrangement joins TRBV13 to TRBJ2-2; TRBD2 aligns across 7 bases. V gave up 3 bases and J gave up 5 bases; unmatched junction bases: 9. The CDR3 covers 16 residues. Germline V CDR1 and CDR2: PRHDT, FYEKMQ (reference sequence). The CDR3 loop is CASSFWFTGGTGELFF. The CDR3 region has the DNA TGTGCCAGCAGCTTCTGGTTTACGGGGGGTACCGGGGAGCTGTTTTTT.

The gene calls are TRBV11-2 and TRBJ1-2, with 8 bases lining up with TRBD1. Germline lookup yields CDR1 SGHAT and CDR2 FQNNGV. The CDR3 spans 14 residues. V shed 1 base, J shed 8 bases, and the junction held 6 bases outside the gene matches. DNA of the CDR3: TGTGCCAGCAGCTTAGCTTTGACAGGGGAAGGCTACACCTTC. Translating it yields CASSLALTGEGYTF.

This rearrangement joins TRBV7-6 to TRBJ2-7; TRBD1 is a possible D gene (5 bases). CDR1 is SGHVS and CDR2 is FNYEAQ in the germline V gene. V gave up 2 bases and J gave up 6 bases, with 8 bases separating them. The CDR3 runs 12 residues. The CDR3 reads CASSLYGAEQYF. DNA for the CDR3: TGTGCCAGCAGCTTATATGGGGCCGAGCAGTACTTC.

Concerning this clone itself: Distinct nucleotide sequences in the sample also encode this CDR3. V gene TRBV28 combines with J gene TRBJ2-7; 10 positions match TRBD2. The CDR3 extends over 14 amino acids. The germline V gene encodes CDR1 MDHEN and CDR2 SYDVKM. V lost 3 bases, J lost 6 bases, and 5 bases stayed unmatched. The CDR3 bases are TGTGCCAGCAGTTTCGGTCTAGCGGGAGCCGAGCAGTACTTC. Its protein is CASSFGLAGAEQYF.

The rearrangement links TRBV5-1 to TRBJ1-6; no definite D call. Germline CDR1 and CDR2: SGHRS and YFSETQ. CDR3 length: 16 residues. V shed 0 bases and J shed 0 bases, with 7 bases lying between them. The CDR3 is CASSLAGSSYNSPLHF. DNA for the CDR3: TGCGCCAGCAGCTTGGCGGGAAGCTCCTATAATTCACCCCTCCACTTT.

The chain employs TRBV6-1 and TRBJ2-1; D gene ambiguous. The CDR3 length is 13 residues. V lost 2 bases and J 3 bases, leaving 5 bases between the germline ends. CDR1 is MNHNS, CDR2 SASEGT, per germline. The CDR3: CASSETGYNEQFF. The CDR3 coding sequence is TGTGCCAGCAGTGAAACCGGCTACAATGAGCAGTTCTTC.

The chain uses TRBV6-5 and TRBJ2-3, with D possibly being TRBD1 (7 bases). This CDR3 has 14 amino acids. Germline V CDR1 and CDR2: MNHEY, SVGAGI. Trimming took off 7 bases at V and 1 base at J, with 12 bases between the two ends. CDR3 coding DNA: TGTGCCAGCACCAGGGGGGTGGGCACAGATACGCAGTATTTT. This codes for CASTRGVGTDTQYF.

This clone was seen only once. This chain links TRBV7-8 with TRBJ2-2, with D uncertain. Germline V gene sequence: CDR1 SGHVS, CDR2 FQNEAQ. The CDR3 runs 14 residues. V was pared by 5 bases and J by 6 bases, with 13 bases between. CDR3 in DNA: TGTGCCAGCAGCCGAGTCCCTAAAGCCGGGGAGCTGTTTTTT. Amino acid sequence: CASSRVPKAGELFF.

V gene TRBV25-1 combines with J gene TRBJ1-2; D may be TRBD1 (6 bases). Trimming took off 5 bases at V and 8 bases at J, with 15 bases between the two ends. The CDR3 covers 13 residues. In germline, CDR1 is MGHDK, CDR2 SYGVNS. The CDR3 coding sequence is TGTGCCAGCAGTCAAAAGTTGGGGGCCGGCTACACCTTC. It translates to CASSQKLGAGYTF.

The CDR3 DNA reads TGCGCCAGCAGTGAGTCCGTGGCAGGGAGCGGGCGAGAGACCCAGTACTTC. This codes for CASSESVAGSGRETQYF. The gene calls are TRBV10-1 and TRBJ2-5; a weak D match, TRBD2 (6 bases). Germline loops: CDR1 WNHNN, CDR2 SYGVQD (reference sequence). This CDR3 contains 17 residues. Trimming removed 0 bases from V and 4 bases from J, with 18 bases in between.

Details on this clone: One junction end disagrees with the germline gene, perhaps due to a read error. The CDR3 loop is CSSSPLRGITNEKLFF. The CDR3, as DNA: TGTTCCAGCAGTCCCCTCCGGGGTATTACTAATGAAAAACTGTTTTTT. The rearrangement uses TRBV7-9 and TRBJ1-4; D gene unclear. CDR3 length equals 16 residues. CDR1 and CDR2 (germline): SEHNR, FQNEAQ (reference sequence).

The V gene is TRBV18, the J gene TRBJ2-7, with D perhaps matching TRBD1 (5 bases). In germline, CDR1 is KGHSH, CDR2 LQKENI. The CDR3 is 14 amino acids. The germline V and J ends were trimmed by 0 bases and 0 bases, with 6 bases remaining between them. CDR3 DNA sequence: TGTGCCAGCTCACCACCCCAGGGCTCCTACGAGCAGTACTTC. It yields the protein CASSPPQGSYEQYF.

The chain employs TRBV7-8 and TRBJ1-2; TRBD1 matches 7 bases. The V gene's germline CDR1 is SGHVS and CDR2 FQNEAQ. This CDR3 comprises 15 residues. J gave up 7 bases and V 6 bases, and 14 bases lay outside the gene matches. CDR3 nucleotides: TGTGCCAGCAGTTCCCTGGACAGGATGTTTTCTGGCTACACCTTC. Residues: CASSSLDRMFSGYTF.

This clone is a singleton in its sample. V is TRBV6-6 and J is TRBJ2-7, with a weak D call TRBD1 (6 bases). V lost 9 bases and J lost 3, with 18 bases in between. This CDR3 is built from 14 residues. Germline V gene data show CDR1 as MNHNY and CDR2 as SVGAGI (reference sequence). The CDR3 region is CASPPTRGNYEQYF. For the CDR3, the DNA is TGTGCCAGTCCCCCCACGAGGGGGAACTACGAGCAGTACTTC.

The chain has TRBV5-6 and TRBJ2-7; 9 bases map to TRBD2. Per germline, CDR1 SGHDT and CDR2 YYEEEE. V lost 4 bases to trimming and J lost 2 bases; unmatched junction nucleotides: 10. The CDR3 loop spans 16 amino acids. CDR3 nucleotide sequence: TGTGCCAGCAGCGCGCTGACTAGCGGAGTGGCCTACGAGCAGTACTTC. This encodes CASSALTSGVAYEQYF.

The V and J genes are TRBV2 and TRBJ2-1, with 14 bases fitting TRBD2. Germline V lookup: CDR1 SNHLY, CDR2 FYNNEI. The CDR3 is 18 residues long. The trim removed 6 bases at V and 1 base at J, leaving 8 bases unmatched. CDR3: CASRPRLAGGRSYNEQFF. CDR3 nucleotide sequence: TGTGCCAGCAGGCCGAGACTAGCGGGAGGGAGGTCCTACAATGAGCAGTTCTTC.

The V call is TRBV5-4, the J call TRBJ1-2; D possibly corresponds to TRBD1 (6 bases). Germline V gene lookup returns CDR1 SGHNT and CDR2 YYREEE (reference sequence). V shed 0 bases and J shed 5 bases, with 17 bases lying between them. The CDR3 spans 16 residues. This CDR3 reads CASSLDRAQLIYGYTF. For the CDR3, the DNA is TGTGCCAGCAGCTTGGACAGGGCTCAATTAATTTATGGCTACACCTTC.

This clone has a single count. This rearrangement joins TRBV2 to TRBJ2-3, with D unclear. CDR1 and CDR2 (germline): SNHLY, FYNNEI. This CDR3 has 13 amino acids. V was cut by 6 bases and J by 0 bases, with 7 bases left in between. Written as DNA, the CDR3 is TGTGCCAGCAGCGCGGCTAGCACAGATACGCAGTATTTT. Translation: CASSAASTDTQYF.

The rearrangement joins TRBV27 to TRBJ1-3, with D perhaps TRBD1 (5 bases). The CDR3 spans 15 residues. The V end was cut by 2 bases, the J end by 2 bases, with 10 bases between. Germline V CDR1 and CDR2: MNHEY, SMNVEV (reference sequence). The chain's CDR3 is CASSLGGLPGNTIYF. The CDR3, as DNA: TGTGCCAGCAGTTTAGGGGGACTACCTGGAAACACCATATATTTT.

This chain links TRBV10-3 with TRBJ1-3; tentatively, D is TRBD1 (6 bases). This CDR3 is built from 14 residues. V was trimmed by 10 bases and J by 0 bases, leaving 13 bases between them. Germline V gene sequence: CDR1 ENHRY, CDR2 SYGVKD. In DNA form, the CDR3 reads TGTGCCACCTTGGACAGTAGCTCTGGAAACACCATATATTTT. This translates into CATLDSSSGNTIYF.

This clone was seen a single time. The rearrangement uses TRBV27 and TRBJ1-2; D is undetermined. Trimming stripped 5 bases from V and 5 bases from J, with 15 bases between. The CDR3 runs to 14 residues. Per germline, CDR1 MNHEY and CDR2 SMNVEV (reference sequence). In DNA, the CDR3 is TGTGCCAGCAGTCCCTCCGGAGACGTATATGGCTACACCTTC. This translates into CASSPSGDVYGYTF.

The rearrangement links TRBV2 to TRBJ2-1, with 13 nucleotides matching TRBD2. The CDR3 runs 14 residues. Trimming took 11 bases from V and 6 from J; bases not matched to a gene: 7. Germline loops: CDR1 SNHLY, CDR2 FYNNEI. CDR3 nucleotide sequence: TGTGCCTCCAAACTAGCGGGGGGGCTCAATGAGCAGTTCTTC. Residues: CASKLAGGLNEQFF.

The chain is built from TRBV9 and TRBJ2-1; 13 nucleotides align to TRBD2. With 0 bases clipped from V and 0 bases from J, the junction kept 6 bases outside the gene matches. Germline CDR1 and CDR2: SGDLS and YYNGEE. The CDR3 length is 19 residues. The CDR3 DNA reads TGTGCCAGCAGCGTAGCGACTAGCGGGAGGTTTAGCTCCTACAATGAGCAGTTCTTC. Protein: CASSVATSGRFSSYNEQFF. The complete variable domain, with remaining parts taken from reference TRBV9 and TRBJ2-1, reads DSGVTQTPKHLITATGQRVTLRCSPRSGDLSVYWYQQSLDQGLQFLIQYYNGEERAKGNILERFSAQQFPDLHSELNLSSLELGDSALYFCASSVATSGRFSSYNEQFFGPGTRLTVL.